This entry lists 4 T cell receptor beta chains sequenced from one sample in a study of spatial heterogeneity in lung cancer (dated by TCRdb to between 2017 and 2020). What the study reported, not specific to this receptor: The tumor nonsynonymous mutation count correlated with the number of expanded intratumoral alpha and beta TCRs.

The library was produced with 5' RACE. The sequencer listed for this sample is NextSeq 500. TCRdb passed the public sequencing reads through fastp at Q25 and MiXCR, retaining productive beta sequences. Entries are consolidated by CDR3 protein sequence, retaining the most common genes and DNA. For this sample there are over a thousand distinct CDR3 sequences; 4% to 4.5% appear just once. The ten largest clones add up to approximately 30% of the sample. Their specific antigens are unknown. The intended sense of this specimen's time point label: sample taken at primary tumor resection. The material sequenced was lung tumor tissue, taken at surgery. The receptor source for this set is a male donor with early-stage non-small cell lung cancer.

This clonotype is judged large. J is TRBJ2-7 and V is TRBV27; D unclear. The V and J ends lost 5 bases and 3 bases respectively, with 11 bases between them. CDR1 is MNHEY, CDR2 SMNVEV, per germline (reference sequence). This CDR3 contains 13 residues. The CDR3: CASSPGSVYEQYF. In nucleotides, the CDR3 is TGTGCCAGCAGTCCCGGCTCTGTCTACGAGCAGTACTTC.

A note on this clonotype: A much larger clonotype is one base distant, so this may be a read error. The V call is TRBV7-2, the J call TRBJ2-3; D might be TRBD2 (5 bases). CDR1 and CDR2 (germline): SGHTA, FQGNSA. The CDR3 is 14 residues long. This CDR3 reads CAGSLNRDRYTQYF. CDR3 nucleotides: TGTGCCGGCAGCTTAAATCGGGATCGGTATACGCAGTATTTT. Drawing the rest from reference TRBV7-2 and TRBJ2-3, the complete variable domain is GAGVSQSPSNKVTEKGKDVELRCDPISGHTALYWYRQSLGQGLEFLIYFQGNSAPDKSGLPSDRFSAERTGGSVSTLTIQRTQQEDSAVYLCAGSLNRDRYTQYFGPGTRLTVL.

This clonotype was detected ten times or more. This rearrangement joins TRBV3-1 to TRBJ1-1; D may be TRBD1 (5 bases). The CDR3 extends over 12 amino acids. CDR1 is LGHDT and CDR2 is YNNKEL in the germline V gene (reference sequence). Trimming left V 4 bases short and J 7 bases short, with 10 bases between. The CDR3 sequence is CASSRRDGEAFF. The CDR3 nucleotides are TGTGCCAGCAGCCGCCGGGACGGTGAAGCTTTCTTT.

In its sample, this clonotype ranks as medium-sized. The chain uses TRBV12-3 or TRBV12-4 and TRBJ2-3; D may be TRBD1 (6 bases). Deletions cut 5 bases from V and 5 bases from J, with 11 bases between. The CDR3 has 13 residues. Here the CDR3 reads CASSPGAGDTQYF. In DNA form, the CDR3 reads TGTGCCAGCAGTCCAGGGGCAGGAGATACGCAGTATTTT.